This TCR beta chain was sequenced for a study of shared clonotypes between healthy human individuals. With 0 bases removed from V and 3 bases from J, the gap between germline ends came to 8 bases. CDR3 length: 14 residues. Germline V gene sequence: CDR1 LGHNA, CDR2 YSLEER. Deep-level assay runs were performed. The authors distributed each subset's genomic DNA evenly over several immunoSEQ plates. Sequenced by immunoSEQ multiplex PCR; TCRdb stores in-frame clones only, minus some. The sample gives 400,000 to 600,000 clones, around 79% of which show up once; 13% is in the top ten. It was around 100 million PBMCs that unsorted samples used for genomic DNA. With respect to this clone: This same CDR3 is encoded by further DNA sequences in the sample.

The clonotype was recovered from a woman aged 35 to 49 in good health. Some clones in this sample may be carry-over from other donors' samples. J is TRBJ1-1 and V is TRBV4-3; D is ambiguous. The sample was PBMCs. Here the CDR3 reads CASSQDPSDTEAFF. CDR3 DNA: TGCGCCAGCAGCCAAGACCCCTCCGACACTGAAGCTTTCTTT.